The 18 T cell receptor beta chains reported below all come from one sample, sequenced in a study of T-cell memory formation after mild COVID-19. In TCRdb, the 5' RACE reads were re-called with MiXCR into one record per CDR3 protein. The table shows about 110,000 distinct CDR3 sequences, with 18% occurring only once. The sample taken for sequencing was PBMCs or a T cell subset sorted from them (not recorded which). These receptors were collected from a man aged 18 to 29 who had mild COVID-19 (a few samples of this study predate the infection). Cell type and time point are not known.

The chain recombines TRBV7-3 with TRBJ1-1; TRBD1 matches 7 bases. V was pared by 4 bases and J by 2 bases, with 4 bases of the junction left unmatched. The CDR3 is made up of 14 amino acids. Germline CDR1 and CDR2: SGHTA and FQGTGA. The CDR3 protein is CASSSGTVNTEAFF. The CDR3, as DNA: TGTGCCAGCAGCTCCGGGACAGTCAACACTGAAGCTTTCTTT. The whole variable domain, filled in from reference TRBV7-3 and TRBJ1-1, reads GAGVSQTPSNKVTEKGKYVELRCDPISGHTALYWYRQSLGQGPEFLIYFQGTGAADDSGLPNDRFFAVRPEGSVSTLKIQRTERGDSAVYLCASSSGTVNTEAFFGQGTRLTVV.

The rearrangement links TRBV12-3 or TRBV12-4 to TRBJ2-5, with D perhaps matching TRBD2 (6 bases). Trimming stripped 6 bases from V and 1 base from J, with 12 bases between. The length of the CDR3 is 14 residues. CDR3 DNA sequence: TGTGCCAGCAGCTCCAAGCGGGTCCAAGAGACCCAGTACTTC. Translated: CASSSKRVQETQYF.

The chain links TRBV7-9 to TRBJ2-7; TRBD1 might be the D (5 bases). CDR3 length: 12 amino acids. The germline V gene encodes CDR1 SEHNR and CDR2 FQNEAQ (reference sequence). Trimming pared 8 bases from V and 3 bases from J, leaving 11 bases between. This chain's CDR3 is CASAGYGYEQYV. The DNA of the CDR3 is TGTGCCAGCGCAGGGTACGGCTACGAGCAGTACGTC.

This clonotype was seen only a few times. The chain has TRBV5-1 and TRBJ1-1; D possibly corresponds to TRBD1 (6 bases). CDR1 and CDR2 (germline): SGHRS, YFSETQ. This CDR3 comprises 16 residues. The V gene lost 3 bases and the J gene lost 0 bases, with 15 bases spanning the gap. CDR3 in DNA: TGCGCCAGCAGCTCGGCGGGGGGCAGAATGAACACTGAAGCTTTCTTT. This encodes CASSSAGGRMNTEAFF.

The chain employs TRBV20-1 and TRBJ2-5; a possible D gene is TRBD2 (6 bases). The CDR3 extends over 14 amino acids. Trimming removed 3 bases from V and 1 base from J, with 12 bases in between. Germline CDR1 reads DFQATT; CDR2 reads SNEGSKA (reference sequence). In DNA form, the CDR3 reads TGCAGTGCTAGTGTGGGGGGTACCCAAGAGACCCAGTACTTC. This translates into CSASVGGTQETQYF.

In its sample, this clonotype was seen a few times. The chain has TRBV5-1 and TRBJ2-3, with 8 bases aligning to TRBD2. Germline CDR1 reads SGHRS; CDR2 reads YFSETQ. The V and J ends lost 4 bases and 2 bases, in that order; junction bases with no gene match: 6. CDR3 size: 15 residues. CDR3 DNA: TGCGCCAGCAGCGGTCGCGGGGGGACCACAGATACGCAGTATTTT. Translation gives CASSGRGGTTDTQYF.

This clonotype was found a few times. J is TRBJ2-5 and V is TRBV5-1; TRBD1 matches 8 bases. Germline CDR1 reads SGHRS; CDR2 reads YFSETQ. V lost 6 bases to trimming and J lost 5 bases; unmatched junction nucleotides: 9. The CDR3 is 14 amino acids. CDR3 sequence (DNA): TGCGCCAGCAAAAGGCAGGGGGCGATGGAGACCCAGTACTTC. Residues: CASKRQGAMETQYF.

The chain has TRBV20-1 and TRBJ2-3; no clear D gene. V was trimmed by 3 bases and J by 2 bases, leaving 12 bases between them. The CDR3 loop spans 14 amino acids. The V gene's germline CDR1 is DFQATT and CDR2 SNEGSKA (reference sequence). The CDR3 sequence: CSARPQQLTDTQYF. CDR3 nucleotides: TGCAGTGCTAGGCCCCAACAGCTCACAGATACGCAGTATTTT.

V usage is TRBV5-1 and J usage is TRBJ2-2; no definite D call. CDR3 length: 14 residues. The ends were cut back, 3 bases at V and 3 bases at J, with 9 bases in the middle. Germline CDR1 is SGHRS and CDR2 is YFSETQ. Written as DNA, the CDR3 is TGCGCCAGCAGCTCTACCCTGTACACCGGGGAGCTGTTTTTT. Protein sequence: CASSSTLYTGELFF.

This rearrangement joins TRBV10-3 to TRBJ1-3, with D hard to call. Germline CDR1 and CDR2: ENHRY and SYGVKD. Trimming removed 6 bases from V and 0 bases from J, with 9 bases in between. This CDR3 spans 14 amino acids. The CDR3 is CAIRDGVSGNTIYF. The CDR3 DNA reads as TGTGCCATCAGGGACGGAGTCTCTGGAAACACCATATATTTT.

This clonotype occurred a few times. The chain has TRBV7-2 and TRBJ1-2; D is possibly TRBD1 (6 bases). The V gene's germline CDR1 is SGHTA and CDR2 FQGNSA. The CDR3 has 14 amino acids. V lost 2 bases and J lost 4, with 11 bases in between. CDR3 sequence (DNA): TGTGCCAGCAGCTTACGGGGGGCTGGCTATGGCTACACCTTC. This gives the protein CASSLRGAGYGYTF.

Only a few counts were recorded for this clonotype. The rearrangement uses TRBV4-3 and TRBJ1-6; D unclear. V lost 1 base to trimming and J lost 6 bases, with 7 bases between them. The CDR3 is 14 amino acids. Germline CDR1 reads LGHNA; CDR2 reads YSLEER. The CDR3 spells CASSQADLNSPLHF. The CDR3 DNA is TGCGCCAGCAGCCAAGCAGACCTTAATTCACCCCTCCACTTT.

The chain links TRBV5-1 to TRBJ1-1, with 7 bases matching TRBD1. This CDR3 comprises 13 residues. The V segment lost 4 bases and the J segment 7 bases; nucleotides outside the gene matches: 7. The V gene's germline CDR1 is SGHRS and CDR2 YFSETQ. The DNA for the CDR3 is TGCGCCAGCAGCGTTGACAGGGCTAGTGAAGCTTTCTTT. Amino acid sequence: CASSVDRASEAFF.

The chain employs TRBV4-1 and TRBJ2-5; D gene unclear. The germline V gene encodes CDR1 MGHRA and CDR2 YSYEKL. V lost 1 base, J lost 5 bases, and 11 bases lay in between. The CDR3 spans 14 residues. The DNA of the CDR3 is TGCGCCAGCAGCCAAGGGCAGTTGGAGGAGACCCAGTACTTC. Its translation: CASSQGQLEETQYF.

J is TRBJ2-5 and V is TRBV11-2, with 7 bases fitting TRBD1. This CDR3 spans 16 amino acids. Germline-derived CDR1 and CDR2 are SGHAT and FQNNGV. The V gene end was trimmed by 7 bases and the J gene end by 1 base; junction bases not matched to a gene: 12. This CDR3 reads CASTMRQGFSQETQYF. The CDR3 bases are TGTGCCAGCACAATGAGACAGGGATTTAGCCAAGAGACCCAGTACTTC.

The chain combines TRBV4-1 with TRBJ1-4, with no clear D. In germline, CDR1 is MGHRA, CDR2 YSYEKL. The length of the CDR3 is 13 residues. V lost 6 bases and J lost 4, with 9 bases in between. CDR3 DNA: TGCGCCAGCAGACGGGGTCGTAATGAAAAACTGTTTTTT. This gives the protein CASRRGRNEKLFF.

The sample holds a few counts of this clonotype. CDR3 protein: CSASGRAYNSPLHF. CDR3 coding DNA: TGCAGTGCCTCGGGACGCGCCTATAATTCACCCCTCCACTTT. The chain couples TRBV20-1 to TRBJ1-6; D is possibly TRBD1 (5 bases). Germline V gene sequence: CDR1 DFQATT, CDR2 SNEGSKA (reference sequence). Trimming shortened V by 6 bases and J by 2 bases, and 11 bases separated the two germline ends. The CDR3 consists of 14 residues.

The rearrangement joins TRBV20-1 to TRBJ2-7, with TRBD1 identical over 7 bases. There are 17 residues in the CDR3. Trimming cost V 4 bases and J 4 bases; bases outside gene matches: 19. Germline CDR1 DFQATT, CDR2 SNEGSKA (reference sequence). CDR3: CSATSQRGTVQVYEQYF. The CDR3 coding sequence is TGCAGTGCTACCAGTCAAAGAGGGACAGTACAAGTATACGAGCAGTACTTC.